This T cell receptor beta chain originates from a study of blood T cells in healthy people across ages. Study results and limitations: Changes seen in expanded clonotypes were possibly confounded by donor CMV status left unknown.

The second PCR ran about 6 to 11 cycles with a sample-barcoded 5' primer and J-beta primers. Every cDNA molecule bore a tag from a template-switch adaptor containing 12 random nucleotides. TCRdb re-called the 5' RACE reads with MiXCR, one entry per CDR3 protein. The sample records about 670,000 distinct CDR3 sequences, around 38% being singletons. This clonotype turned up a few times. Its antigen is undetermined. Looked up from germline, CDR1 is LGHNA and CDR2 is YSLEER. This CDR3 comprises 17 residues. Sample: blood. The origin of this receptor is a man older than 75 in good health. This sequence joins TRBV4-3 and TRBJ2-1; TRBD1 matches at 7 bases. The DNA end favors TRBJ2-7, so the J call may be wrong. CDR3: CASSQEQGMGSYNEQYF. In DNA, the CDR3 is TGCGCCAGCAGCCAGGAACAGGGGATGGGTTCCTACAATGAGCAGTACTTC.